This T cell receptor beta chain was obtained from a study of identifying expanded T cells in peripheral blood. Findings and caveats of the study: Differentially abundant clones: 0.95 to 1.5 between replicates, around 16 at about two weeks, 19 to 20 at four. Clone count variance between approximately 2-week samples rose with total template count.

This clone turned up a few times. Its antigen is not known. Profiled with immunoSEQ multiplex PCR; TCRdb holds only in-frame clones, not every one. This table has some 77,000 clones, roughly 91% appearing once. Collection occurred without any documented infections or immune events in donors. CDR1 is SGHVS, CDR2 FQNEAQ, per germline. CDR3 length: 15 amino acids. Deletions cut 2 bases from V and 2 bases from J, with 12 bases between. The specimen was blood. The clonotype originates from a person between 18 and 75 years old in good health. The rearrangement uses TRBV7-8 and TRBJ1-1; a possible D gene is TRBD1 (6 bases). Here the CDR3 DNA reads TGTGCCAGCAGCTTACTACGGACAGCCAACACTGAAGCTTTCTTT. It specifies CASSLLRTANTEAFF.